The 12 T cell receptor beta chains presented below share a single source sample, sequenced in a study of T cell responses to AZD1222 COVID-19 vaccine (dated by TCRdb to the early 2020s). Library method: the immunoSEQ multiplex PCR assay. Sourced from immuneACCESS, this table was stored by TCRdb with only in-frame sequences that have V and J called. A share of the clones is absent; for the studies checked, an unresolved V gene accounts for under half, and the remainder has no known explanation. This sample holds about 140,000 clones; approximately 93% were observed only once. The ten largest account for 5% to 5.5% of the sample. The time point label corresponds to: baseline before first vaccination. The source material was peripheral blood, sampled on day 0 of AZD1222 vaccination. These receptors were taken from an adult in good health.

The rearrangement uses TRBV4-1 and TRBJ1-6; 10 nucleotides line up with TRBD1. Looked up from germline, CDR1 is MGHRA and CDR2 is YSYEKL. Trimming took 6 bases from V and 7 from J; bases not matched to a gene: 6. This CDR3 is 15 amino acids long. The DNA of the CDR3 is TGCGCCAGCAGGCTCGGGACAGGGGAAAATTCACCCCTCCACTTT. It translates to CASRLGTGENSPLHF.

The chain links TRBV25-1 to TRBJ1-5, with 10 bases matching TRBD1. Germline loops: CDR1 MGHDK, CDR2 SYGVNS. The CDR3 contains 13 residues. V lost 10 bases, J lost 7 bases, and 7 bases stayed unmatched. The CDR3 is CATAGTGEQPQHF. CDR3 DNA: TGTGCCACCGCCGGGACAGGGGAGCAGCCCCAGCATTTT.

This sequence joins TRBV29-1 and TRBJ1-1; TRBD1 matches at 7 bases. The germline gives CDR1 SQVTM, CDR2 ANQGSEA. CDR3 length: 12 residues. The CDR3 protein is CSGRQGSTEAFF. CDR3 DNA sequence: TGCAGTGGCCGACAGGGAAGTACTGAAGCTTTCTTT.

The rearrangement uses TRBV7-3 and TRBJ2-3, with no clear D. The CDR3 totals 15 residues. Trimming took 4 bases from V and 1 from J, leaving 12 bases between them. Germline V lookup: CDR1 SGHTA, CDR2 FQGTGA. In DNA, the CDR3 is TGTGCCAGCAGCTCCTACTCGACTGGCACAGATACGCAGTATTTT. The encoded protein is CASSSYSTGTDTQYF.

This rearrangement joins TRBV19 to TRBJ2-7; a possible D gene is TRBD2 (5 bases). This CDR3 is 13 amino acids long. Trimming took 1 base from V and 6 from J, leaving 10 bases between them. Germline V gives CDR1 LNHDA, CDR2 SQIVND (reference sequence). The CDR3 reads CASSIGENREQYF. The CDR3 region has the DNA TGTGCCAGTAGTATAGGGGAGAACCGCGAGCAGTACTTC.

The sample holds a few counts of this clone. This chain links TRBV19 with TRBJ1-6; D unresolved. The CDR3 length is 15 residues. The ends were cut back, 2 bases at V and 10 bases at J, with 15 bases in the middle. Germline V gives CDR1 LNHDA, CDR2 SQIVND (reference sequence). The CDR3 sequence is CASSIRTGRESPLHF. CDR3 coding DNA: TGTGCCAGTAGTATACGTACGGGGAGGGAATCACCCCTCCACTTT.

This chain links TRBV29-1 with TRBJ2-7; D uncertain. The CDR3 length is 11 residues. The V and J ends lost 4 bases and 4 bases respectively, with 8 bases between them. The germline gives CDR1 SQVTM, CDR2 ANQGSEA. CDR3 protein: CSVGDGYEQYF. CDR3 nucleotides: TGCAGCGTTGGCGATGGATACGAGCAGTACTTC.

This clone occurred once. V is TRBV11-1 and J is TRBJ2-1; 9 positions agree with TRBD2. Germline V gives CDR1 SGHAT, CDR2 FQDESV (reference sequence). This CDR3 has 16 residues. Trimming at V came to 2 bases and at J to 1 base, leaving 3 bases not matched to a gene. The DNA for the CDR3 is TGTGCCAGCAGCTTACATAGCGGGAGTTCCTACAATGAGCAGTTCTTC. Protein sequence: CASSLHSGSSYNEQFF.

The CDR3 is CAWSVGTGWPQHF. CDR3 DNA: TGTGCCTGGAGTGTAGGGACAGGATGGCCCCAGCATTTT. The genes are TRBV30 and TRBJ1-5, with 8 bases lining up with TRBD1. This CDR3 spans 13 amino acids. The germline CDR1 and CDR2 sequences are GTSNPN and SVGIG (reference sequence). J was trimmed by 9 bases and V by 0 bases; bases with no gene match: 4.

The rearrangement joins TRBV5-1 to TRBJ2-2, with D possibly being TRBD2 (6 bases). Germline lookup yields CDR1 SGHRS and CDR2 YFSETQ. This CDR3 is 15 amino acids long. The V end lost 4 bases, the J end lost 1 base, and 11 bases lay between the germline ends. For the CDR3, the DNA is TGCGCCAGCAGCCCCGGGAGTCTGAACACCGGGGAGCTGTTTTTT. It translates to CASSPGSLNTGELFF.

In this sample, this clone turned up a few times. The gene calls are TRBV28 and TRBJ1-5; TRBD1 might be the D (5 bases). Germline V gene lookup returns CDR1 MDHEN and CDR2 SYDVKM. V dropped 6 bases and J dropped 0 bases, with 9 bases sitting between them. The CDR3 has 14 amino acids. The CDR3 bases are TGTGCCAGCAGGTGGGACCGTAGCAATCAGCCCCAGCATTTT. Translated: CASRWDRSNQPQHF. Together with reference TRBV28 and TRBJ1-5, the CDR3 gives the full variable domain: DVKVTQSSRYLVKRTGEKVFLECVQDMDHENMFWYRQDPGLGLRLIYFSYDVKMKEKGDIPEGYSVSREKKERFSLILESASTNQTSMYLCASRWDRSNQPQHFGDGTRLSIL.

The chain employs TRBV7-9 and TRBJ1-1, with 8 bases identical to TRBD1. Germline V lookup: CDR1 SEHNR, CDR2 FQNEAQ (reference sequence). The V gene end was trimmed by 5 bases and the J gene end by 1 base; junction bases not matched to a gene: 3. CDR3 length: 14 residues. In nucleotides, the CDR3 is TGTGCCAGCAGCATGACAGGGGAGAACACTGAAGCTTTCTTT. Encoded protein: CASSMTGENTEAFF.